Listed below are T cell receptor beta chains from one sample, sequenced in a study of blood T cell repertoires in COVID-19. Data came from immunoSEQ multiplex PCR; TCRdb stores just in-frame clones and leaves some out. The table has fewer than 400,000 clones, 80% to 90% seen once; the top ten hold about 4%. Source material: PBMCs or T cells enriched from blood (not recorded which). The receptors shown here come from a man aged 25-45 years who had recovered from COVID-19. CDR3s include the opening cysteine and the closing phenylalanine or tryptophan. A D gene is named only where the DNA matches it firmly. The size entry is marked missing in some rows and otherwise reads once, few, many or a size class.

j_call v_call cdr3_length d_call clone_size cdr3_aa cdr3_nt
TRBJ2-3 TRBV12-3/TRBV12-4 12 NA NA CASSEWSGTQYF TGTGCCAGCAGTGAATGGAGTGGTACGCAGTATTTT
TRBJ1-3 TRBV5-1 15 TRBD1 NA CASSLTGEAGNTIYF TGCGCCAGCAGCTTGACAGGGGAGGCTGGAAACACCATATATTTT
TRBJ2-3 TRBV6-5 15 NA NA CASSQPSYQGGTQYF TGTGCCAGCAGTCAACCCTCGTATCAGGGGGGTACGCAGTATTTT
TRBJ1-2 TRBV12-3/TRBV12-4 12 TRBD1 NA CASSPYRGGYTF TGTGCCAGCAGCCCCTACAGGGGTGGCTACACCTTC
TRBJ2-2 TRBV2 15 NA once CASTSGGKNTGELFF TGTGCCAGCACATCCGGCGGTAAGAACACCGGGGAGCTGTTTTTT
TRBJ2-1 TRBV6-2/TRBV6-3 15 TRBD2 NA CASSYSRGDGNEQFF TGTGCCAGCAGTTACTCCCGGGGGGACGGCAATGAGCAGTTCTTC
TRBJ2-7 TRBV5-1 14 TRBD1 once CASSPGTGTLEQYF TGCGCCAGCAGCCCCGGGACAGGGACCCTCGAGCAGTACTTC
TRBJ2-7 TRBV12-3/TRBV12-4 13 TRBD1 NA CASRVAGGGEQYF TGTGCCAGCAGGGTCGCAGGGGGCGGCGAGCAGTACTTC
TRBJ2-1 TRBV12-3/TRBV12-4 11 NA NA CASTWGTEQFF TGTGCCAGCACCTGGGGCACTGAGCAGTTCTTC
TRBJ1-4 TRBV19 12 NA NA CASSRRYEKLFF TGTGCCAGTAGTCGCAGATATGAAAAACTGTTTTTT
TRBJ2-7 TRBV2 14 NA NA CASILAGKFYEQYF TGTGCCAGCATCCTGGCAGGGAAATTCTACGAGCAGTACTTC
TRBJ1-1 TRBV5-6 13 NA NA CASLVGQRTEAFF TGTGCGAGCCTCGTGGGTCAGAGGACTGAAGCTTTCTTT
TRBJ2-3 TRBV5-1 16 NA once CASSLSSSSSTDTQYF TGCGCCAGCAGCTTGTCAAGTAGCTCTAGCACAGATACGCAGTATTTT
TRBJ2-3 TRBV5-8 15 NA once CASSVVQGETDTQYF TGTGCCAGCAGCGTCGTACAGGGCGAGACAGATACGCAGTATTTT
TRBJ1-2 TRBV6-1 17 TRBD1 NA CASSERQGDSITYGYTF TGTGCCAGCAGTGAACGACAGGGGGATTCCATAACCTATGGCTACACCTTC
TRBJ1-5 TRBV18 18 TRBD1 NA CASSPGTAYFYSNQPQHF TGTGCCAGCTCACCCGGGACAGCCTATTTCTATAGCAATCAGCCCCAGCATTTT
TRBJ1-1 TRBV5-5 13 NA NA CASSQLFRTEAFF TGTGCCAGCAGCCAACTCTTCCGGACAGAAGCTTTCTTT
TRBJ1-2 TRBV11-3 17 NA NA CASSSTPSQGIFYGYTF TGTGCCAGCAGCTCCACCCCCTCCCAGGGGATATTCTATGGCTACACCTTC
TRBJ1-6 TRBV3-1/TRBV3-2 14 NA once CASSPLVGNSPLHF TGTGCCAGCAGCCCCTTGGTCGGGAATTCACCCCTCCACTTT
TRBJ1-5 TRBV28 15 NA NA CASTFPRGDNQPQHF TGTGCCAGCACTTTCCCCAGGGGCGATAATCAGCCCCAGCATTTT
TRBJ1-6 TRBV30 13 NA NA CAWSMERNSPLHF TGTGCCTGGAGTATGGAGCGTAATTCACCCCTCCACTTT
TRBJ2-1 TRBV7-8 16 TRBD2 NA CASSLGVVAGAHEQFF TGTGCCAGCAGCTTGGGTGTGGTAGCGGGAGCGCATGAGCAGTTCTTC
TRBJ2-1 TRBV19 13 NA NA CASSTQGYNEQFF TGTGCCAGTAGTACGCAGGGTTACAATGAGCAGTTCTTC
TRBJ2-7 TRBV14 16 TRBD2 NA CASSLGLAAETYEQYF TGTGCCAGCAGCCTCGGACTAGCGGCGGAAACCTACGAGCAGTACTTC
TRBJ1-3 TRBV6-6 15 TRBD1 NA CASSYEGARGNTIYF TGTGCCAGCAGTTACGAGGGGGCGCGCGGAAACACCATATATTTT
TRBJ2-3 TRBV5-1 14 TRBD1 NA CASSLQGDADTQYF TGCGCCAGCAGCTTACAGGGGGATGCAGATACGCAGTATTTT
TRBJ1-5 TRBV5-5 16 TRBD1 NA CASSLVGTGSYQPQHF TGTGCCAGCAGCTTAGTGGGGACAGGGAGTTATCAGCCCCAGCATTTT
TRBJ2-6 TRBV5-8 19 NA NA CASSLAVLASPPGANVLTF TGTGCCAGCAGCTTGGCCGTGCTAGCGAGCCCCCCCGGGGCCAACGTCCTGACTTTC
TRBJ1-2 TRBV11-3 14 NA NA CASSPPGLGYGYTF TGTGCCAGCAGCCCCCCAGGGTTGGGCTATGGCTACACCTTC
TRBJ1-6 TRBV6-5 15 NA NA CASSYGGLDNSPLHF TGTGCCAGCAGTTATGGGGGCTTGGATAATTCACCCCTCCACTTT
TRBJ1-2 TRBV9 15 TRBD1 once CASSVEGQAIYGYTF TGTGCCAGCAGCGTAGAGGGACAGGCGATCTATGGCTACACCTTC
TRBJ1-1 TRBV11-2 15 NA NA CASSLVTGGPTEAFF TGTGCCAGCAGCTTAGTGACAGGCGGGCCCACTGAAGCTTTCTTT
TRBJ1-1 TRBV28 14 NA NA CASSSPGLNTEAFF TGTGCCAGCAGTTCCCCCGGTTTGAACACTGAAGCTTTCTTT
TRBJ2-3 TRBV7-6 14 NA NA CASSLTKTTDTQYF TGTGCCAGCAGCTTAACTAAAACCACAGATACGCAGTATTTT
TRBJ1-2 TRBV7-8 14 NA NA CASSPGGGQYGYTF TGTGCCAGCAGCCCGGGGGGAGGACAATATGGCTACACCTTC
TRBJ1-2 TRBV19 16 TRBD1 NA CASSLPGQASSYGYTF TGTGCCAGTAGCTTACCGGGACAGGCCTCCTCCTATGGCTACACCTTC
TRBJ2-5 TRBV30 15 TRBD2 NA CAWSPFGGVGETQYF TGTGCCTGGAGCCCATTTGGGGGGGTAGGAGAGACCCAGTACTTC
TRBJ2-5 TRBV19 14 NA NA CASSLQGFQETQYF TGTGCCAGTAGTCTGCAGGGCTTCCAAGAGACCCAGTACTTC
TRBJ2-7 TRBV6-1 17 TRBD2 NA CASSEGLWTSVTYEQYF TGTGCCAGCAGTGAAGGGTTGTGGACTAGTGTGACCTACGAGCAGTACTTC
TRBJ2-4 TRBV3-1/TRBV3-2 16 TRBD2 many CASSQEGGMPKNIQYF TGTGCCAGCAGCCAAGAGGGGGGGATGCCCAAAAACATTCAGTACTTC
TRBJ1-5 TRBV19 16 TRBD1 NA CASSIGVRGRNQPQHF TGTGCCAGTAGTATCGGAGTCAGGGGGCGCAATCAGCCCCAGCATTTT
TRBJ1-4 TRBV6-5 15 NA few CASSTWTESNEKLFF TGTGCCAGCAGCACTTGGACAGAGTCAAATGAAAAACTGTTTTTT
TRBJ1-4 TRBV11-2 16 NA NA CASSLDPGREPEKLFF TGTGCCAGCAGCTTAGATCCGGGGAGGGAACCTGAAAAACTGTTTTTT
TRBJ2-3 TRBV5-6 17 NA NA CASSFTPPFSGTDTQYF TGTGCCAGCAGCTTTACTCCCCCCTTTAGCGGCACAGATACGCAGTATTTT
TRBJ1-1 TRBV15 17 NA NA CATSRAQGNRLVTEAFF TGTGCCACCAGCAGAGCGCAGGGGAATCGTCTGGTTACTGAAGCTTTCTTT
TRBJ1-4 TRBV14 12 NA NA CASSIATGKLFF TGTGCCAGCAGTATAGCCACAGGAAAACTGTTTTTT
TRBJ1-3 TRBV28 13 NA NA CASSFTGGNTIYF TGTGCCAGCAGTTTCACAGGTGGGAACACCATATATTTT
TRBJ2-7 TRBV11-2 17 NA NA CASSSPTSGHKVYEQYF TGTGCCAGCAGCAGCCCGACATCGGGACACAAAGTCTACGAGCAGTACTTC
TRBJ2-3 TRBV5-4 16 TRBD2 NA CASSLGLAGGTDTQYF TGTGCCAGCAGCCTAGGACTAGCGGGAGGGACAGATACGCAGTATTTT
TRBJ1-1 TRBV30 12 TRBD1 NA CAWTDRATEAFF TGTGCCTGGACTGACAGGGCCACTGAAGCTTTCTTT